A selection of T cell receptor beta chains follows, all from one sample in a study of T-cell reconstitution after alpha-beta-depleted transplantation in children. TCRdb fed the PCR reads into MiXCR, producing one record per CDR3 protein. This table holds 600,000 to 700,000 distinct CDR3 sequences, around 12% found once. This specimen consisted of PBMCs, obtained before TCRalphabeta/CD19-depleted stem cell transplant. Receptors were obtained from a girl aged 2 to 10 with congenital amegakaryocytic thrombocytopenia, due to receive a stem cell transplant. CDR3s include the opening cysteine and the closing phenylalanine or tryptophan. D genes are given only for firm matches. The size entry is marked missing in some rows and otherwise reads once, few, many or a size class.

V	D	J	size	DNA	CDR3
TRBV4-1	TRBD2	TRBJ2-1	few	TGCGCCAGCAGCCGACTAGCGGGAGCTCGGGAGCAGTTCTTC	CASSRLAGAREQFF
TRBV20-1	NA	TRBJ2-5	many	TGCAGTGCCATTTCCCCGTACCAAGAGACCCAGTACTTC	CSAISPYQETQYF
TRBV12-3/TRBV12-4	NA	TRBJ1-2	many	TGTGCCAGCAGTTTAACGCTGGGAATTGGCTACACCTTC	CASSLTLGIGYTF
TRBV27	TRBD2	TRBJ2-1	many	TGTGCCTCAGGACTAGCGGGGACGTTAGGTGAGCAGTTCTTC	CASGLAGTLGEQFF
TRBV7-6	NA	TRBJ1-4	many	TGTGCCAGCAGCTTAGAGGGAATAGGTGAAAAACTGTTTTTT	CASSLEGIGEKLFF
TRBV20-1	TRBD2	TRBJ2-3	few	TGCAGTGCTCGCGGACTAGCGGGAGACCCAGATACGCAGTATTTT	CSARGLAGDPDTQYF
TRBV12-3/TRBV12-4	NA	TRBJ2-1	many	TGTGCCAGCACAACCTGGTCCAATGAGCAGTTCTTC	CASTTWSNEQFF
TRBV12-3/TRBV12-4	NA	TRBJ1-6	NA	TGTGCCAGCAGCCGCCAAAATTCACCCCTCCACTTT	CASSRQNSPLHF
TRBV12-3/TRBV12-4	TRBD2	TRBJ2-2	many	TGTGCCAGCAGCACGCGGGAGGTCAACACCGGGGAGCTGTTTTTT	CASSTREVNTGELFF
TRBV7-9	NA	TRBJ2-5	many	TGTGCCAGCAGCATCCAAAACCAAGAGACCCAGTACTTC	CASSIQNQETQYF
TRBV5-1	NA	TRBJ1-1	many	TGCGCCAGCAGGGAGGGGCACACTGAAGCTTTCTTT	CASREGHTEAFF
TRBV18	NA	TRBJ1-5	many	TGTGCCAGCTCACCATGGGAGACGGGTCAGCCCCAGCATTTT	CASSPWETGQPQHF
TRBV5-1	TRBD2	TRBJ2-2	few	TGCGCCAGCAGCGAACTAGCGGGAGGGCCCTCCGGGGAGCTGTTTTTT	CASSELAGGPSGELFF
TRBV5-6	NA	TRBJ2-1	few	TGTGCCAGCAGCCCGCTGATGCGATACAATGAGCAGTTCTTC	CASSPLMRYNEQFF
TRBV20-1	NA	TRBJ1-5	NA	TGCAGTGCTACTGGCGGACGCAATCAGCCCCAGCATTTT	CSATGGRNQPQHF
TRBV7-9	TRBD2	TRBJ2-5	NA	TGTGCCAGCAGCGAGAGACTAGCGGAACAAGAGACCCAGTACTTC	CASSERLAEQETQYF
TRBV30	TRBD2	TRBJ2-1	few	TGTGCCTGGAAGCGAGCGGGGGAGTTCTTC	CAWKRAGEFF
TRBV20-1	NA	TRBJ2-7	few	TGCAGTGCTAGGGACTTCGGCGGGACCTACGAGCAGTACTTC	CSARDFGGTYEQYF
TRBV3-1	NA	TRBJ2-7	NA	TGTGCCAGCAGCCAGGGCCACGAGCAGTACTTC	CASSQGHEQYF
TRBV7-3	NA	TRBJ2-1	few	TGTGCCAGCAGCTCGATATTGGGAGAAGACAATGAGCAGTTCTTC	CASSSILGEDNEQFF
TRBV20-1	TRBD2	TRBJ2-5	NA	TGCACCGGAGGGGAGGGGGAGACCCAGTACTTC	CTGGEGETQYF
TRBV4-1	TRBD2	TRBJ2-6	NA	TGCGCCAGCAGCCACACACCGGGACTAGCGACACGCTCTGGGGCCAACGTCCTGACTTTC	CASSHTPGLATRSGANVLTF
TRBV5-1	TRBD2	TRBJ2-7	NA	TGCGCCAGCAGCTCGGGACTAGCGTCCTCTGTGGGGTACTACGAGCAGTACTTC	CASSSGLASSVGYYEQYF